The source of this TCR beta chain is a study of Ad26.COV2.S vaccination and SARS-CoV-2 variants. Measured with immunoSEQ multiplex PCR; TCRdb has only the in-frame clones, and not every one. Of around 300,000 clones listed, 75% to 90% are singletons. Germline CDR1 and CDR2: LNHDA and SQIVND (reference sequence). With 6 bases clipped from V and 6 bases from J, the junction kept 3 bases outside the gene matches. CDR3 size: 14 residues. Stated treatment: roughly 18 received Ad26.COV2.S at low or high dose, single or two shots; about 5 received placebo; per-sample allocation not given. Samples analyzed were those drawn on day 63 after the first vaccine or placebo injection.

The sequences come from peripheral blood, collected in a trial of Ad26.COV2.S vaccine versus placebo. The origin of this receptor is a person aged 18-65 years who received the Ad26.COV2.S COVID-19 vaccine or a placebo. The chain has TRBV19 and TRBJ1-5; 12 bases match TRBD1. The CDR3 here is CASRGTGGIQPQHF. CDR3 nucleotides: TGTGCCAGTAGGGGGACAGGGGGCATTCAGCCCCAGCATTTT.